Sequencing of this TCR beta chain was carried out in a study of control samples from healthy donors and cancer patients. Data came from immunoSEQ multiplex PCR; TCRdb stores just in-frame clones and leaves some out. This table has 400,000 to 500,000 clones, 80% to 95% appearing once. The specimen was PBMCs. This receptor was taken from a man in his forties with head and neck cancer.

CDR3 coding DNA: TGTGCCAGCAGCTTTATCCGGGGTTCATCGCCCCAGCATTTT. Translating it yields CASSFIRGSSPQHF. The chain combines TRBV7-2 with TRBJ1-5; no clear D. Trimming took 3 bases from V and 9 from J, leaving 15 bases between them. Germline CDR1 is SGHTA and CDR2 is FQGNSA. The CDR3 has 14 residues.